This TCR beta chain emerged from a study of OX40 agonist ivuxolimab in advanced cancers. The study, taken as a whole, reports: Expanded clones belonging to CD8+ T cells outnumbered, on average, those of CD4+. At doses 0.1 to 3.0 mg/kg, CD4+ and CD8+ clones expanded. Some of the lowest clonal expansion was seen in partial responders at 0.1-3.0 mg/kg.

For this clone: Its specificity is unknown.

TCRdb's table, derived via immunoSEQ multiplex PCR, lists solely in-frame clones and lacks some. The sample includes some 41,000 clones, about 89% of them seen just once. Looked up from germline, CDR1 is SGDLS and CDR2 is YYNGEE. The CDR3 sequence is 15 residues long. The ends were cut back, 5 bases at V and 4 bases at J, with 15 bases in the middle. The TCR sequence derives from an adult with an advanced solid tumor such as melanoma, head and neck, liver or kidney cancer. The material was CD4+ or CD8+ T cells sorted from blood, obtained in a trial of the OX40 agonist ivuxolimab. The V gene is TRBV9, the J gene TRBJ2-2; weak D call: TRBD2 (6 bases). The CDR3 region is CASRSTEGGTGELFF. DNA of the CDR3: TGTGCCAGCAGGTCGACGGAGGGTGGCACCGGGGAGCTGTTTTTT.